These T cell receptor beta chains were read from a single sample in a study of shared clonotypes between healthy human individuals. Profiling relied on immunoSEQ multiplex PCR, and the TCRdb table lists in-frame clones only, not all of them. In the table there are hundreds of thousands of clones, approximately 80% of which are singletons. Sequences were obtained from PBMCs. These receptors were taken from a woman aged 40 to 50 in good health. Some clones in this sample may be carry-over from other donors' samples. Each CDR3 is given with its conserved first and last residue. The D gene is left open where the match is weak. Size is stated for part of the rows, as once, few or many counts, or as a class when the clone is expanded.

clone size: many
D gene: .
J gene: TRBJ1-5
V gene: TRBV7-8
CDR3 DNA: TGTGCCAGCAGCTTACCAGGGGGCAATCAGCCCCAGCATTTT
CDR3 protein: CASSLPGGNQPQHF

clone size: few
D gene: .
J gene: TRBJ1-1
V gene: TRBV30
CDR3 DNA: TGTGCCTGGAGTGTACTGAAGGACCTGAACACTGAAGCTTTCTTT
CDR3 protein: CAWSVLKDLNTEAFF

clone size: .
D gene: TRBD1
J gene: TRBJ1-2
V gene: TRBV11-2
CDR3 DNA: TGTGCCAGCAGCTCCGAGACAGGGGTGACCTATGGCTACACCTTC
CDR3 protein: CASSSETGVTYGYTF

clone size: .
D gene: .
J gene: TRBJ2-1
V gene: TRBV27
CDR3 DNA: TGTGCCAGCAGTCTACTAGGAAGGAATGAGCAGTTCTTC
CDR3 protein: CASSLLGRNEQFF

clone size: once
D gene: TRBD2
J gene: TRBJ2-3
V gene: TRBV29-1
CDR3 DNA: TGCAGCGTTACCCATAGCGGGAGAGGGGATACGCAGTATTTT
CDR3 protein: CSVTHSGRGDTQYF

clone size: .
D gene: .
J gene: TRBJ2-1
V gene: TRBV5-1
CDR3 DNA: TGCGCCAGCAGACCCGACGGGTACAATGAGCAGTTCTTC
CDR3 protein: CASRPDGYNEQFF

clone size: .
D gene: .
J gene: TRBJ2-1
V gene: TRBV30
CDR3 DNA: TGTGCCTGGAGTGGTACAGGCTACAATGAGCAGTTCTTC
CDR3 protein: CAWSGTGYNEQFF

clone size: few
D gene: TRBD1
J gene: TRBJ1-5
V gene: TRBV19
CDR3 DNA: TGTGCCAGTAGTGTACAGGGGGACAATCAGCCCCAGCATTTT
CDR3 protein: CASSVQGDNQPQHF

clone size: .
D gene: .
J gene: TRBJ2-7
V gene: TRBV7-9
CDR3 DNA: TGTGCCAGCAGCTTGGTAGACGAGCAGTACTTC
CDR3 protein: CASSLVDEQYF

clone size: .
D gene: .
J gene: TRBJ1-4
V gene: TRBV6-1
CDR3 DNA: TGTGCCAGCAGTGAAATAGATGGGGGGTACGAAAAACTGTTTTTT
CDR3 protein: CASSEIDGGYEKLFF

clone size: few
D gene: TRBD1
J gene: TRBJ2-7
V gene: TRBV18
CDR3 DNA: TGTGCCAGCTCACCTGCTCGGACAGGGGTCTCCTACGAGCAGTACTTC
CDR3 protein: CASSPARTGVSYEQYF

clone size: .
D gene: TRBD2
J gene: TRBJ2-7
V gene: TRBV11-2
CDR3 DNA: TGTGCCAGCAGCCAAGAAGGTAGCGGGCCTTACGAGCAGTACTTC
CDR3 protein: CASSQEGSGPYEQYF

clone size: .
D gene: .
J gene: TRBJ2-5
V gene: TRBV6-6
CDR3 DNA: TGTGCCAGCAGTCCAGGGAAGACCCAGTACTTC
CDR3 protein: CASSPGKTQYF

clone size: few
D gene: TRBD1
J gene: TRBJ2-7
V gene: TRBV2
CDR3 DNA: TGTGCCAGCAGAGAGGACAGGGACTACGAGCAGTACTTC
CDR3 protein: CASREDRDYEQYF

clone size: few
D gene: .
J gene: TRBJ2-7
V gene: TRBV5-1
CDR3 DNA: TGCGCCAGCAGCTTGGCGGCGCGGGAATTTGCCCACGAGCAGTACTTC
CDR3 protein: CASSLAAREFAHEQYF

clone size: .
D gene: .
J gene: TRBJ2-5
V gene: TRBV28
CDR3 DNA: TGTGCCAGCCAGGGGTACCAAGAGACCCAGTACTTC
CDR3 protein: CASQGYQETQYF